The 23 T cell receptor beta chains below come from one sample, sequenced in a study of blood T cell repertoires in COVID-19. The repertoire was sequenced with immunoSEQ multiplex PCR; TCRdb's copy has only in-frame clones and lacks some. In the table there are approximately 300,000 clones, about 90% of which are singletons. Sequenced sample: peripheral blood. Source of these receptors: a woman in her thirties or forties with acute or convalescent COVID-19.

The V gene is TRBV5-4, the J gene TRBJ1-3; 7 bases agree with TRBD1. Trimming took 4 bases from V and 0 from J; bases not matched to a gene: 10. The germline V gene has CDR1 SGHNT and CDR2 YYREEE (reference sequence). This CDR3 contains 17 residues. CDR3 sequence (DNA): TGTGCCAGCAGCCCCCCTACCGGACAGGACTCTGGAAACACCATATATTTT. Protein product: CASSPPTGQDSGNTIYF.

A single count supports this clone. The chain has TRBV7-2 and TRBJ1-2; 9 bases fit TRBD1. The CDR3 covers 14 residues. The germline V gene has CDR1 SGHTA and CDR2 FQGNSA. Trimming took 5 bases from V and 7 from J; bases not matched to a gene: 8. CDR3 amino acids: CASSRGQGIGGYTF. The CDR3 DNA reads TGTGCCAGCAGCCGGGGACAGGGAATCGGTGGCTACACCTTC.

The chain employs TRBV18 and TRBJ2-1; TRBD1 matches at 9 bases. Germline V gene sequence: CDR1 KGHSH, CDR2 LQKENI. This CDR3 contains 15 residues. V lost 3 bases and J lost 4; bases outside the gene matches: 4. Written as DNA, the CDR3 is TGTGCCAGCTCACCCGGGACAGGGTTTTACAATGAGCAGTTCTTC. Its protein is CASSPGTGFYNEQFF.

This clone was picked up a small number of times. This sequence joins TRBV7-2 and TRBJ1-2, with 7 bases aligning to TRBD1. The CDR3 totals 16 residues. Germline CDR1 SGHTA, CDR2 FQGNSA. The V segment lost 1 base and the J segment 5 bases; nucleotides outside the gene matches: 10. Written as DNA, the CDR3 is TGTGCCAGCAGCTTAGTCCCCGACAGGGCGACTTATGGCTACACCTTC. Protein sequence: CASSLVPDRATYGYTF. Drawing the rest from reference TRBV7-2 and TRBJ1-2, the complete variable domain is GAGVSQSPSNKVTEKGKDVELRCDPISGHTALYWYRQSLGQGLEFLIYFQGNSAPDKSGLPSDRFSAERTGGSVSTLTIQRTQQEDSAVYLCASSLVPDRATYGYTFGSGTRLTVV.

This chain connects TRBV21-1 to TRBJ2-2; the tabulated D call, TRBD2, remains unverified against the DNA. TRBV21-1 is noted as a pseudogene. The CDR3 loop spans 15 amino acids. The CDR3 nucleotides read TGTGCCAGCACCCCACCGGGGGGCCCCGCCGGGGAGCTGTTTTTT. It encodes CASTPPGGPAGELFF.

The chain couples TRBV24-1 to TRBJ2-3; 11 bases are a match to TRBD2. Germline CDR1 and CDR2: KGHDR and SFDVKD. V dropped 10 bases and J dropped 4; count of bases not matched to a gene: 18. CDR3 size: 18 residues. The CDR3 loop is CATQRGGGLAGGADTQYF. As DNA, the CDR3 is TGTGCCACTCAAAGGGGAGGCGGCCTAGCGGGGGGTGCAGATACGCAGTATTTT.

In its sample, this clone was seen once. This rearrangement joins TRBV5-1 to TRBJ2-2; TRBD2 is a possible D gene (6 bases). Germline values: CDR1 SGHRS, CDR2 YFSETQ. V was cut by 5 bases and J by 0 bases, with 20 bases left in between. The CDR3 is made up of 18 amino acids. The CDR3 spells CASSPRSGTFSNTGELFF. The CDR3 DNA reads as TGCGCCAGCAGTCCCAGATCTGGGACTTTTTCGAACACCGGGGAGCTGTTTTTT.

The genes are TRBV27 and TRBJ1-4; TRBD1 matches at 12 bases. Germline trimming cut 6 bases from V and 10 bases from J; bases unmatched to any gene: 6. The V gene's germline CDR1 is MNHEY and CDR2 SMNVEV (reference sequence). There are 14 residues in the CDR3. DNA of the CDR3: TGTGCCAGCAGCCCCGGGACAGGGGGCGGAAAACTGTTTTTT. Amino acid sequence: CASSPGTGGGKLFF.

This sequence joins TRBV5-5 and TRBJ1-6; tentative D call: TRBD1 (5 bases). The V end was cut by 4 bases, the J end by 9 bases, with 11 bases between. Germline loops: CDR1 SGHKS, CDR2 YYEKEE (reference sequence). CDR3 length equals 13 residues. DNA for the CDR3: TGTGCCAGCAGCCCCCAAGGGGTTTCACCCCTCCACTTT. As protein: CASSPQGVSPLHF.

V usage is TRBV3-1 (or the pseudogene TRBV3-2) and J usage is TRBJ2-2, with D perhaps matching TRBD1 (6 bases). The CDR3 spans 16 residues. The germline V gene has CDR1 LGHDT and CDR2 YNNKEL (reference sequence). Trimming removed 2 bases at V and 4 bases at J, with 14 bases between. CDR3 protein: CASSQSIYRATGELFF. The CDR3 DNA reads as TGTGCCAGCAGCCAATCCATCTACAGGGCCACCGGGGAGCTGTTTTTT.

This clone was seen only once. The rearrangement links TRBV11-2 to TRBJ2-3; tentative D call: TRBD2 (6 bases). This CDR3 region has 15 residues. Germline V gene sequence: CDR1 SGHAT, CDR2 FQNNGV. The germline V and J ends were trimmed by 6 bases and 0 bases, with 13 bases remaining between them. The CDR3 spells CASRDPGLSTDTQYF. The CDR3 DNA reads as TGTGCCAGCAGGGATCCGGGACTCAGCACAGATACGCAGTATTTT.

The count of this clone is one. The CDR3 region has the DNA TGTGCCACCAGTGATCTATCCGGGACTCCTGGCGCAGATACGCAGTATTTT. It encodes CATSDLSGTPGADTQYF. V is TRBV24-1 and J is TRBJ2-3, with a tentative D call TRBD2 (6 bases). CDR1 is KGHDR, CDR2 SFDVKD, per germline. CDR3 length equals 17 residues. V dropped 3 bases and J dropped 4 bases, with 19 bases sitting between them.

This chain links TRBV9 with TRBJ1-1, with D possibly being TRBD1 (6 bases). The V and J ends lost 2 bases and 0 bases respectively, with 11 bases between them. Looked up from germline, CDR1 is SGDLS and CDR2 is YYNGEE. The CDR3 is 15 amino acids. The CDR3, as DNA: TGTGCCAGCAGCGTGCAGACAGGCATGAACACTGAAGCTTTCTTT. This translates into CASSVQTGMNTEAFF.

The V gene is TRBV7-2, the J gene TRBJ1-2; TRBD1 matches at 7 bases. CDR1 and CDR2 (germline): SGHTA, FQGNSA. CDR3 length: 13 residues. The V segment lost 4 bases and the J segment 2 bases; nucleotides outside the gene matches: 1. The CDR3 region has the DNA TGTGCCAGCAGCTCGGGACAGAACTATGGCTACACCTTC. This encodes CASSSGQNYGYTF.

This chain links TRBV10-3 with TRBJ1-1, with D possibly being TRBD1 (5 bases). CDR1 is ENHRY and CDR2 is SYGVKD in the germline V gene. This CDR3 contains 15 residues. V lost 3 bases, J lost 7 bases, and 18 bases lay in between. The CDR3: CAISDRAGGRNEAFF. CDR3 nucleotide sequence: TGTGCCATCAGTGACCGTGCGGGGGGAAGGAATGAAGCTTTCTTT.

The CDR3 DNA is TGTGCCAGCAGCGCGGGACAGCTCAGTAACTATGGCTACACCTTC. This gives the protein CASSAGQLSNYGYTF. The chain has TRBV9 and TRBJ1-2; 7 bases match TRBD1. V was pared by 3 bases and J by 1 base, with 6 bases of the junction left unmatched. Germline assignment: CDR1 SGDLS and CDR2 YYNGEE. The CDR3 runs to 15 residues.

In its sample, this clone was seen once. This chain joins TRBV27 and TRBJ1-2; D ambiguous. Trimming took 6 bases from V and 6 from J, leaving 20 bases between them. Germline V CDR1 and CDR2: MNHEY, SMNVEV (reference sequence). This CDR3 has 15 residues. CDR3: CASSPSSSRFDGYTF. The CDR3 DNA reads as TGTGCCAGCAGCCCCTCGTCTAGTAGGTTCGATGGCTACACCTTC.

The chain uses TRBV7-9 and TRBJ1-2; 8 nucleotides agree with TRBD1. Germline V gives CDR1 SEHNR, CDR2 FQNEAQ (reference sequence). Trimming removed 7 bases from V and 4 bases from J; junction bases left unmatched: 2. The CDR3 length is 12 residues. The CDR3 here is CASKGQVYGYTF. CDR3 in DNA: TGTGCCAGCAAGGGACAGGTCTATGGCTACACCTTC. The full variable domain, its missing parts supplied by reference TRBV7-9 and TRBJ1-2, is DTGVSQNPRHKITKRGQNVTFRCDPISEHNRLYWYRQTLGQGPEFLTYFQNEAQLEKSRLLSDRFSAERPKGSFSTLEIQRTEQGDSAMYLCASKGQVYGYTFGSGTRLTVV.

The genes are TRBV18 and TRBJ1-5, with a tentative D call TRBD1 (6 bases). Per germline, CDR1 KGHSH and CDR2 LQKENI. The V end lost 6 bases, the J end lost 6 bases, and 12 bases lay between the germline ends. The CDR3 consists of 13 residues. The CDR3 coding sequence is TGTGCCAGCTCGGCAGGGGAAGGTCAGCCCCAGCATTTT. Translating it yields CASSAGEGQPQHF.

The rearrangement joins TRBV5-1 to TRBJ1-3; D unclear. Trimming shortened V by 4 bases and J by 2 bases, and 7 bases separated the two germline ends. The CDR3 has 13 amino acids. CDR1 and CDR2 from the germline V gene are SGHRS and YFSETQ. The CDR3 sequence: CASSPEAGNTIYF. DNA for the CDR3: TGCGCCAGCAGCCCGGAGGCTGGAAACACCATATATTTT. Using reference TRBV5-1 and TRBJ1-3 for the parts outside the CDR3, the full variable domain is KAGVTQTPRYLIKTRGQQVTLSCSPISGHRSVSWYQQTPGQGLQFLFEYFSETQRNKGNFPGRFSGRQFSNSRSEMNVSTLELGDSALYLCASSPEAGNTIYFGEGSWLTVV.

The chain links TRBV27 to TRBJ1-2; TRBD1 matches at 7 bases. Unmatched junction bases numbered 6, after V lost 6 bases and J lost 2 bases. Germline lookup yields CDR1 MNHEY and CDR2 SMNVEV (reference sequence). The CDR3 runs to 14 residues. CDR3 in amino acids: CASRLTGPNYGYTF. The CDR3 nucleotides are TGTGCCAGCAGGCTGACAGGGCCAAACTATGGCTACACCTTC.

This clone occurred a few times. This CDR3 reads CASSLAQVGGYTF. CDR3 DNA sequence: TGTGCCAGCAGTTTAGCGCAGGTCGGTGGCTACACCTTC. This sequence joins TRBV12-3 or TRBV12-4 and TRBJ1-2; the D is unclear. The V gene lost 0 bases and the J gene lost 7 bases, with 9 bases spanning the gap. The CDR3 totals 13 residues.

The chain combines TRBV13 with TRBJ1-4, with D possibly being TRBD1 (5 bases). V lost 5 bases and J lost 0, with 10 bases in between. This CDR3 spans 15 amino acids. Germline CDR1 reads PRHDT; CDR2 reads FYEKMQ (reference sequence). The CDR3 protein is CASSPGDSTNEKLFF. CDR3 nucleotide sequence: TGTGCCAGCAGCCCCGGGGACTCAACTAATGAAAAACTGTTTTTT.